A selection of T cell receptor beta chains follows, all from one sample in a study of blood T cell repertoires in COVID-19. This table comes from immunoSEQ multiplex PCR, and its TCRdb copy is limited to in-frame clones, with some not included. The data hold 390,000 or so clones, with roughly 90% observed a single time. Sequencing was carried out using peripheral blood. Receptor source: a woman in her twenties or thirties with COVID-19, enrolled during active disease. The conserved cysteine and the conserved F or W are not part of the CDR3 here. Some rows mark clone size as missing; the rest say once, few, many or name a class of expanded clone.

>TRBV4-3|.
ASSQDRGLVAPTLEDEQF
>TRBV10-3|.
AIRGLAGDEQF
>TRBV5-6|.
ASSFGAGVNYGYT
>TRBV18|.
ASSQLDGQLTYEQY
>TRBV5-4|.
ASSPPGLAYTGELF
>TRBV9|.
ASRRDSGTGELF
>TRBV15|.
ATSRSQGTYEQY
>TRBV30|.
AWSVSGGGEQF
>TRBV11-3|.
ASSPWPYNEQF
>TRBV24-1|few
ATSGAGNYGYT
>TRBV11-2|once
ASSFGREGETQY
>TRBV7-9|.
ASSPGQMAQY
>TRBV7-9|once
ASSRPLRDRRVNGYT
>TRBV27|.
ASSRSGGTGRTKAF
>TRBV18|.
ASSPRGLAGVKDTQY
>TRBV6-1|.
ASSEGSGGGADFEQF
>TRBV30|.
AWSPPDRLNYGYT
>TRBV28|.
ASSSRSRPWEQY
>TRBV28|.
ASSKHSGLRNTIY
>TRBV12-5|.
ASGLTLAGVSGELF
>TRBV5-4|.
ASSWEGWGYT
>TRBV30|few
AWSPEQGTGQPQH
>TRBV6-2/TRBV6-3|.
ASSYPQEAGGPNEQF
>TRBV7-8|.
ASSTRTGGEQY
>TRBV9|.
ASSGERGLGYT
>TRBV5-1|.
ASSLGIAGEDTQY
>TRBV5-1|.
ASSQGMNTEAF
>TRBV4-2|.
ASSRGTGEKDQPQH